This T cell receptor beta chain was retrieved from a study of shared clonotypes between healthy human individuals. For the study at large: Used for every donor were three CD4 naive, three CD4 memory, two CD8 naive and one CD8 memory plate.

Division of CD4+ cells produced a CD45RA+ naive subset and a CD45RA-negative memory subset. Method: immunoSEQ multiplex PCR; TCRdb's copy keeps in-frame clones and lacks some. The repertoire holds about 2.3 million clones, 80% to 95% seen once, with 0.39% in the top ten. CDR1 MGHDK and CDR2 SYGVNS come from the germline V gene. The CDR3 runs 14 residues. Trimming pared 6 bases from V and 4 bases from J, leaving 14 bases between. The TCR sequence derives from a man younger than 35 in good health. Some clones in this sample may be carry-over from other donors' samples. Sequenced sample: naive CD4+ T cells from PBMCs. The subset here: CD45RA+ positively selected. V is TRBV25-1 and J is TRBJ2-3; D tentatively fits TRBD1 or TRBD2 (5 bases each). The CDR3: CASSGTAGPDTQYF. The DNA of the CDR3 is TGTGCCAGCAGCGGGACGGCAGGGCCAGATACGCAGTATTTT.